Each of the 28 T cell receptor beta chains below was sequenced from the same sample in a study of OX40 agonist ivuxolimab in advanced cancers. Clones were sequenced by immunoSEQ multiplex PCR, and TCRdb holds only the in-frame ones, with some missing. This sample has approximately 60,000 clones, with around 90% found just once. The specimen was CD4+ or CD8+ T cells sorted from blood, collected in a trial of the OX40 agonist ivuxolimab. Every receptor here comes from an adult with an advanced solid tumor such as melanoma, head and neck, liver or kidney cancer.

The chain recombines TRBV13 with TRBJ2-1, with 12 bases aligning to TRBD2. Germline assignment: CDR1 PRHDT and CDR2 FYEKMQ (reference sequence). The length of the CDR3 is 17 residues. Losses at the gene ends were 0 bases for V and 7 bases for J; bases not matched to a gene: 7. In DNA form, the CDR3 reads TGTGCCAGCAGCTTAGGCCTAGCGGGAGGGCCTAAAAATGAGCAGTTCTTC. Translated, it gives CASSLGLAGGPKNEQFF.

The chain uses TRBV9 and TRBJ2-1; unclear D gene. There are 18 residues in the CDR3. The V end was cut by 1 base, the J end by 4 bases, with 21 bases between. The germline V gene encodes CDR1 SGDLS and CDR2 YYNGEE. CDR3 in amino acids: CASSVRSPPVGGYNEQFF. For the CDR3, the DNA is TGTGCCAGCAGCGTACGAAGTCCCCCGGTGGGTGGGTACAATGAGCAGTTCTTC. Supplemented by reference TRBV9 and TRBJ2-1, the full variable domain reads DSGVTQTPKHLITATGQRVTLRCSPRSGDLSVYWYQQSLDQGLQFLIQYYNGEERAKGNILERFSAQQFPDLHSELNLSSLELGDSALYFCASSVRSPPVGGYNEQFFGPGTRLTVL.

The CDR3 is CASSEVGPQETQYF. The CDR3 DNA reads TGTGCCAGCAGTGAAGTGGGGCCCCAAGAGACCCAGTACTTC. The rearrangement uses TRBV2 and TRBJ2-5; TRBD1 might be the D (5 bases). The V end was cut by 1 base, the J end by 1 base, with 7 bases between. The length of the CDR3 is 14 residues. Germline CDR1 SNHLY, CDR2 FYNNEI.

This clone showed up just a few times. The chain links TRBV7-3 to TRBJ2-3; 7 nucleotides line up with TRBD1. This CDR3 comprises 16 residues. Germline V gives CDR1 SGHTA, CDR2 FQGTGA. Germline trimming cut 5 bases from V and 2 bases from J; bases unmatched to any gene: 10. The CDR3 protein is CASSRTGDPFTDTQYF. The CDR3 region has the DNA TGTGCCAGCAGCCGTACAGGGGACCCTTTCACAGATACGCAGTATTTT.

The J gene is TRBJ2-7, the V gene TRBV7-9; no firm D call. The CDR3 has 12 amino acids. V shed 2 bases and J shed 5 bases, with 7 bases lying between them. The V gene's germline CDR1 is SEHNR and CDR2 FQNEAQ (reference sequence). CDR3 bases: TGTGCCAGCAGCTTAACTCACGACGAGCAGTACTTC. Translating it yields CASSLTHDEQYF.

The chain is built from TRBV2 and TRBJ2-1; 9 bases are shared with TRBD2. The V segment lost 7 bases and the J segment 4 bases; nucleotides outside the gene matches: 8. Germline V gene data show CDR1 as SNHLY and CDR2 as FYNNEI. CDR3 size: 15 residues. CDR3 loop: CASTSVREGYNEQFF. The CDR3 coding sequence is TGTGCCAGCACTTCCGTGCGGGAGGGATACAATGAGCAGTTCTTC.

V usage is TRBV11-2 and J usage is TRBJ1-1, with D uncertain. Trimming took off 1 base at V and 11 bases at J, with 14 bases between the two ends. The CDR3 covers 13 residues. Germline CDR1 is SGHAT and CDR2 is FQNNGV. DNA of the CDR3: TGTGCCAGCAGCTTAGTTCTCCAGGTCGACGCTTTCTTT. Its protein is CASSLVLQVDAFF. Together with reference TRBV11-2 and TRBJ1-1, the CDR3 gives the full variable domain: EAGVAQSPRYKIIEKRQSVAFWCNPISGHATLYWYQQILGQGPKLLIQFQNNGVVDDSQLPKDRFSAERLKGVDSTLKIQPAKLEDSAVYLCASSLVLQVDAFFGQGTRLTVV.

Points on this clone: A read error may produce the germline difference seen at one junction end. The J gene is TRBJ2-3, the V gene TRBV2; D unresolved. The CDR3 loop spans 12 amino acids. CDR1 is SNHLY and CDR2 is FYNNEI in the germline V gene. CDR3: CASRDRTDTQYF. CDR3 bases: TGTGCCAGCAGGGACCGCACGGATACGCAGTATTTT.

J is TRBJ2-5 and V is TRBV6-5; D call uncertain. The CDR3 runs 13 residues. V lost 6 bases and J lost 4, with 12 bases in between. Germline V gene sequence: CDR1 MNHEY, CDR2 SVGAGI. The chain's CDR3 is CASSQLPGETQYF. For the CDR3, the DNA is TGTGCCAGCAGCCAACTCCCGGGAGAGACCCAGTACTTC.

The DNA for the CDR3 is TGTGCCAGTACGGCAGGGAATGAGCAGTTCTTC. It yields the protein CASTAGNEQFF. The rearrangement links TRBV19 to TRBJ2-1, with D possibly matching TRBD1 (5 bases). Germline lookup yields CDR1 LNHDA and CDR2 SQIVND (reference sequence). V lost 7 bases, J lost 7 bases, and 8 bases lay in between. The CDR3 consists of 11 residues.

The V call is TRBV15, the J call TRBJ2-3; 8 bases match TRBD1. V lost 0 bases and J lost 4; bases outside the gene matches: 12. CDR1 and CDR2 (germline): LNHNV, YYDKDF (reference sequence). This CDR3 has 18 residues. CDR3 residues: CATSREPAQDRESDTQYF. CDR3 nucleotide sequence: TGTGCCACCAGCAGAGAACCCGCCCAGGACAGGGAATCAGATACGCAGTATTTT.

The rearrangement uses TRBV6-1 and TRBJ2-7; D is possibly TRBD2 (6 bases). Germline lookup yields CDR1 MNHNS and CDR2 SASEGT. V was pared by 0 bases and J by 6 bases, with 12 bases between. The CDR3 is made up of 14 amino acids. In DNA form, the CDR3 reads TGTGCCAGCAGTGAAGCGCCATCTAGCGTCGAGCAGTACTTC. Translated: CASSEAPSSVEQYF.

The chain employs TRBV27 and TRBJ1-1; no clear D gene. Germline V gene data show CDR1 as MNHEY and CDR2 as SMNVEV (reference sequence). V was trimmed by 1 base and J by 3 bases, leaving 6 bases between them. The CDR3 contains 13 residues. The CDR3 DNA is TGTGCCAGCAGTTTATGGGTGGACACTGAAGCTTTCTTT. It is translated as CASSLWVDTEAFF.

This chain links TRBV28 with TRBJ2-7; TRBD2 is a possible D gene (6 bases). The CDR3 contains 13 residues. The V and J ends lost 11 bases and 1 base respectively, with 15 bases between them. The germline gives CDR1 MDHEN, CDR2 SYDVKM. DNA of the CDR3: TGTGCCGTCGGGACTTCCCTATCCTACGAGCAGTACTTC. It codes for CAVGTSLSYEQYF.

V and J are TRBV4-3 and TRBJ2-4, with a tentative D call TRBD1 (6 bases). The CDR3 contains 16 residues. Trimming stripped 0 bases from V and 2 bases from J, with 11 bases between. Germline CDR1 LGHNA, CDR2 YSLEER. In DNA form, the CDR3 reads TGCGCCAGCAGCCAAGACAGGGGTGGGCCCAAAAACATTCAGTACTTC. The encoded protein is CASSQDRGGPKNIQYF.

This chain joins TRBV5-1 and TRBJ2-1; D gene unclear. CDR3 length: 14 amino acids. Germline CDR1 and CDR2: SGHRS and YFSETQ. The ends were cut back, 4 bases at V and 4 bases at J, with 12 bases in the middle. The CDR3 sequence: CASSGSNLYNEQFF. CDR3 in DNA: TGCGCCAGCAGCGGTAGTAACTTATACAATGAGCAGTTCTTC.

This chain uses TRBV9 with TRBJ2-2, with D possibly called TRBD1 or TRBD2 (5 bases each). CDR1 SGDLS and CDR2 YYNGEE come from the germline V gene. The V and J ends lost 2 bases and 8 bases respectively, with 13 bases between them. This CDR3 is built from 14 residues. CDR3 in DNA: TGTGCCAGCAGCGTGGGGGTCCTTTCAGGGGAGCTGTTTTTT. Its translation is CASSVGVLSGELFF.

This chain's CDR3 is CASEIRGNLAAPLHF. CDR3 DNA: TGTGCCAGCGAGATAAGGGGGAACCTTGCGGCACCCCTCCACTTT. The chain combines TRBV6-1 with TRBJ1-6, with a possible D match to TRBD1 (6 bases). There are 15 residues in the CDR3. Between the trimmed V and J ends, which lost 8 bases and 11 bases, there was a span of 22 bases. Germline V gene sequence: CDR1 MNHNS, CDR2 SASEGT.

This clone showed up just once. The chain has TRBV7-9 and TRBJ2-7; 11 bases line up with TRBD2. V was pared by 1 base and J by 6 bases, with 14 bases of the junction left unmatched. The germline CDR1 and CDR2 sequences are SEHNR and FQNEAQ (reference sequence). There are 18 residues in the CDR3. CDR3 loop: CASSLVGVAGGPGLEQYF. The CDR3 coding sequence is TGTGCCAGCAGCTTAGTAGGTGTAGCGGGAGGGCCGGGGCTCGAGCAGTACTTC.

V usage is TRBV27 and J usage is TRBJ1-1, with D uncertain. The germline V gene has CDR1 MNHEY and CDR2 SMNVEV (reference sequence). The CDR3 is 15 amino acids. Trimming left V 5 bases short and J 5 bases short, with 18 bases between. DNA for the CDR3: TGTGCCAGCAGTCCCCGTATACTACAGAAGACTGAAGCTTTCTTT. Protein product: CASSPRILQKTEAFF.

This clone was recorded a few times. Other DNA variants within this sample encode the same CDR3. The chain combines TRBV5-1 with TRBJ2-1; 7 positions match TRBD2. Germline V gene data show CDR1 as SGHRS and CDR2 as YFSETQ. V was clipped by 4 bases and J by 4 bases; unmatched bases: 14. The CDR3 loop spans 17 amino acids. This CDR3 reads CASSREASGSSYNEQFF. The CDR3 DNA is TGCGCCAGCAGCCGTGAGGCTAGCGGAAGCTCATACAATGAGCAGTTCTTC.

The chain has TRBV4-3 and TRBJ2-7; 7 positions match TRBD1. Germline V gene sequence: CDR1 LGHNA, CDR2 YSLEER. This CDR3 has 14 amino acids. Trimming removed 4 bases from V and 0 bases from J; junction bases left unmatched: 3. The CDR3 bases are TGCGCCAGCAGCCCTGGACAGGCCTCCTACGAGCAGTACTTC. It is translated as CASSPGQASYEQYF.

This clone appeared a single time. The chain uses TRBV6-6 and TRBJ2-5, with D unresolved. This CDR3 region has 15 residues. Per germline, CDR1 MNHNY and CDR2 SVGAGI (reference sequence). The V and J ends lost 2 bases and 1 base respectively, with 11 bases between them. The CDR3 is CASSYSLNFQETQYF. DNA for the CDR3: TGTGCCAGCAGTTACAGTCTGAACTTCCAAGAGACCCAGTACTTC.

The rearrangement links TRBV7-9 to TRBJ1-1; possibly TRBD1 for D (5 bases). The germline V and J ends were trimmed by 1 base and 3 bases, with 12 bases remaining between them. The CDR3 runs to 15 residues. Germline CDR1 is SEHNR and CDR2 is FQNEAQ (reference sequence). The CDR3 DNA sequence: TGTGCCAGCAGCTTAGTGAGGGTAGGGGACACTGAAGCTTTCTTT. Protein sequence: CASSLVRVGDTEAFF. Full variable domain (outside the CDR3, taken from reference TRBV7-9 and TRBJ1-1): DTGVSQNPRHKITKRGQNVTFRCDPISEHNRLYWYRQTLGQGPEFLTYFQNEAQLEKSRLLSDRFSAERPKGSFSTLEIQRTEQGDSAMYLCASSLVRVGDTEAFFGQGTRLTVV.

The table lists this clone with a few counts. The chain combines TRBV28 with TRBJ1-1, with TRBD1 matching 8 bases. The CDR3 is 13 amino acids. V shed 6 bases, J shed 5 bases, and the junction held 5 bases outside the gene matches. Germline assignment: CDR1 MDHEN and CDR2 SYDVKM. This CDR3 is CASRVQGGTEAFF. The CDR3 nucleotides are TGTGCCAGCAGGGTACAGGGGGGAACTGAAGCTTTCTTT.

The rearrangement joins TRBV6-1 to TRBJ1-1; D unresolved. In germline, CDR1 is MNHNS, CDR2 SASEGT. This CDR3 contains 15 residues. The V end lost 2 bases, the J end lost 4 bases, and 14 bases lay between the germline ends. CDR3 protein: CASSELVTLFTEAFF. For the CDR3, the DNA is TGTGCCAGCAGTGAACTCGTCACACTCTTCACTGAAGCTTTCTTT.

This clone appeared a few times. V and J are TRBV19 and TRBJ1-1; D is uncertain. Trimming took 8 bases from V and 7 from J, leaving 2 bases between them. Germline CDR1 reads LNHDA; CDR2 reads SQIVND (reference sequence). The CDR3 is 8 amino acids. In nucleotides, the CDR3 is TGTGCCAGTGGTGAAGCTTTCTTT. This translates into CASGEAFF.

The gene calls are TRBV11-3 and TRBJ2-7, with 11 bases identical to TRBD2. CDR1 and CDR2 from the germline V gene are SGHNT and YENEEA. With 4 bases clipped from V and 4 bases from J, the junction kept 9 bases outside the gene matches. The CDR3 totals 16 residues. The CDR3 loop is CASSSLAGGPVYEQYF. DNA of the CDR3: TGTGCCAGCAGCTCCTTAGCGGGAGGGCCTGTGTACGAGCAGTACTTC.